Below are 20 T cell receptor beta chains sequenced from a single sample in a study of blood T cell repertoires in COVID-19. Method: immunoSEQ multiplex PCR; TCRdb's copy keeps in-frame clones and lacks some. There are 130,000 or so clones in the sample; around 84% occur only once, and roughly a sixth lies in the top ten. The material sequenced was peripheral blood. The receptors originated from a woman aged 80 or over with acute or convalescent COVID-19.

The chain links TRBV12-3 or TRBV12-4 to TRBJ2-7; D perhaps matches TRBD1 (5 bases). This CDR3 is 13 amino acids long. The V end lost 7 bases, the J end lost 5 bases, and 15 bases lay between the germline ends. CDR3 nucleotide sequence: TGTGCCAGCACCTCACTGCAGGGCCACGAGCAGTACTTC. Translated: CASTSLQGHEQYF.

This chain joins TRBV15 and TRBJ2-7, with D possibly being TRBD1 (5 bases). Germline lookup yields CDR1 LNHNV and CDR2 YYDKDF (reference sequence). This CDR3 region has 14 residues. V lost 3 bases, J lost 4 bases, and 13 bases lay in between. For the CDR3, the DNA is TGTGCCACCAGCAGGCAAGGGGTTGGGTACGAGCAGTACTTC. It translates to CATSRQGVGYEQYF.

The chain carries TRBV4-3 and TRBJ1-1; 8 bases line up with TRBD1. The germline V gene encodes CDR1 LGHNA and CDR2 YSLEER. The length of the CDR3 is 15 residues. Trimming at V came to 0 bases and at J to 5 bases, leaving 5 bases not matched to a gene. CDR3 DNA sequence: TGCGCCAGCAGCCAAGACGACAGGGGTGGTACTGAAGCTTTCTTT. Translated: CASSQDDRGGTEAFF.

This sequence joins TRBV19 and TRBJ1-2, with TRBD1 matching 7 bases. J was trimmed by 4 bases and V by 6 bases; bases with no gene match: 8. CDR1 is LNHDA and CDR2 is SQIVND in the germline V gene (reference sequence). The CDR3 covers 14 residues. CDR3 protein: CASSLQGRLYGYTF. In nucleotides, the CDR3 is TGTGCCAGTAGCTTACAGGGGCGCCTCTATGGCTACACCTTC.

This clone has just one count. The chain uses TRBV29-1 and TRBJ1-2; 11 nucleotides align to TRBD1. Trimming removed 7 bases from V and 3 bases from J; junction bases left unmatched: 7. The CDR3 runs to 14 residues. Looked up from germline, CDR1 is SQVTM and CDR2 is ANQGSEA. For the CDR3, the DNA is TGCAGCGGTAGAGGGACAGGGGGTGACTATGGCTACACCTTC. Its translation is CSGRGTGGDYGYTF.

The genes are TRBV7-6 and TRBJ1-6, with TRBD1 matching over 9 bases. CDR3 size: 17 residues. Trimming cost V 5 bases and J 6 bases; bases outside gene matches: 11. Germline V CDR1 and CDR2: SGHVS, FNYEAQ. The CDR3 protein is CASSLLRTGAPNSPLHF. In DNA form, the CDR3 reads TGTGCCAGCAGCCTACTACGGACAGGGGCTCCTAATTCACCCCTCCACTTT.

The gene calls are TRBV11-2 and TRBJ2-1, with 9 nucleotides matching TRBD2. The trim removed 5 bases at V and 1 base at J, leaving 0 bases unmatched. This CDR3 is built from 14 residues. From germline, CDR1 is SGHAT and CDR2 FQNNGV. This chain's CDR3 is CASSLAGSYNEQFF. In nucleotides, the CDR3 is TGTGCCAGCAGCCTAGCGGGGTCCTACAATGAGCAGTTCTTC.

This clone is a singleton in its sample. The V call is TRBV6-2 or TRBV6-3, the J call TRBJ2-5; 15 bases fit TRBD2. V lost 2 bases, J lost 9 bases, and 1 base stayed unmatched. Germline lookup yields CDR1 MNHEY and CDR2 SVGEGT. The CDR3 sequence is 14 residues long. This CDR3 is CASSYGLAGGAQYF. DNA of the CDR3: TGTGCCAGCAGTTACGGACTAGCGGGGGGGGCCCAGTACTTC.

The rearrangement joins TRBV7-2 to TRBJ2-3; TRBD2 aligns across 8 bases. Losses at the gene ends were 1 base for V and 4 bases for J; bases not matched to a gene: 16. Germline CDR1 and CDR2: SGHTA and FQGNSA. This CDR3 is built from 19 residues. In nucleotides, the CDR3 is TGTGCCAGCAGCTTAGGAGGGAGCGGGGGCAGGCCGTACTCAGATACGCAGTATTTT. Protein: CASSLGGSGGRPYSDTQYF.

The J gene is TRBJ1-6, the V gene TRBV27; D possibly corresponds to TRBD1 (6 bases). The V and J ends lost 2 bases and 10 bases respectively, with 9 bases between them. Germline V lookup: CDR1 MNHEY, CDR2 SMNVEV (reference sequence). The CDR3 loop spans 13 amino acids. The CDR3 bases are TGTGCCAGCAGTTTACGGGGGGGCTCACCCCTCCACTTT. Translated: CASSLRGGSPLHF.

V and J are TRBV5-1 and TRBJ1-1, with 8 bases fitting TRBD1. The V gene's germline CDR1 is SGHRS and CDR2 YFSETQ. The V gene end was trimmed by 4 bases and the J gene end by 0 bases; junction bases not matched to a gene: 5. CDR3 length: 15 amino acids. The CDR3 DNA reads as TGCGCCAGCAGCACCCAGACAGGGGTGAACACTGAAGCTTTCTTT. Amino acids: CASSTQTGVNTEAFF.

The J gene is TRBJ1-2, the V gene TRBV19; tentatively, D is TRBD1 (6 bases). The V gene's germline CDR1 is LNHDA and CDR2 SQIVND (reference sequence). There are 15 residues in the CDR3. V was clipped by 5 bases and J by 1 base, with 14 bases between them. CDR3 DNA: TGTGCCAGTAGTGTCCGGGACACAGTTAACTATGGCTACACCTTC. This gives the protein CASSVRDTVNYGYTF.

This clone has only one observation. The chain uses TRBV5-4 and TRBJ2-7, with 9 bases identical to TRBD1. Germline-derived CDR1 and CDR2 are SGHNT and YYREEE (reference sequence). V shed 1 base and J 2 bases; nucleotides not matched to a gene: 1. The CDR3 is 14 residues long. The CDR3 nucleotides are TGTGCCAGCAGCTTGACAGGGGGCCCCTACGAGCAGTACTTC. It specifies CASSLTGGPYEQYF.

The chain has TRBV29-1 and TRBJ1-3; D may be TRBD1 (6 bases). CDR3 length: 14 amino acids. With 0 bases removed from V and 4 bases from J, the gap between germline ends came to 10 bases. Germline V gene data show CDR1 as SQVTM and CDR2 as ANQGSEA. The CDR3 DNA reads TGCAGCGTTGAAGATCAGGGGAGAGGAAACACCATATATTTT. As protein: CSVEDQGRGNTIYF.

This chain links TRBV6-5 with TRBJ2-7; weak D call: TRBD1 (6 bases). V was trimmed by 7 bases and J by 1 base, leaving 11 bases between them. The germline CDR1 and CDR2 sequences are MNHEY and SVGAGI. CDR3 length: 13 residues. The CDR3 DNA reads TGTGCCAGCACCAGGGGACCATCCTACGAGCAGTACTTC. Its protein product is CASTRGPSYEQYF.

The CDR3 reads CASSQGGLAGWTGELFF. The CDR3 region has the DNA TGTGCCAGCAGCCAAGGGGGACTAGCGGGGTGGACCGGGGAGCTGTTTTTT. The chain joins TRBV3-1 (or the pseudogene TRBV3-2) to TRBJ2-2; 13 positions match TRBD2. The CDR3 has 17 amino acids. V lost 1 base to trimming and J lost 5 bases; unmatched junction nucleotides: 4. Germline assignment: CDR1 LGHDT and CDR2 YNNKEL (reference sequence).

This rearrangement joins TRBV29-1 to TRBJ2-4; D ambiguous. The V gene lost 4 bases and the J gene lost 6 bases, with 16 bases spanning the gap. The germline gives CDR1 SQVTM, CDR2 ANQGSEA. The CDR3 length is 14 residues. Here the CDR3 DNA reads TGCAGCGTTGTCGGGTCGGCTGCCGCAAACATTCAGTACTTC. Protein product: CSVVGSAAANIQYF.

The chain is built from TRBV6-1 and TRBJ1-6; D not resolved. The V and J ends lost 3 bases and 8 bases respectively, with 5 bases between them. There are 12 residues in the CDR3. Germline V gene sequence: CDR1 MNHNS, CDR2 SASEGT. The CDR3 region has the DNA TGTGCCAGCAGTGAGAGGGATTCACCCCTCCACTTT. Encoded protein: CASSERDSPLHF.

The gene calls are TRBV7-2 and TRBJ1-2; 9 bases fit TRBD1. The CDR3 is made up of 18 amino acids. Losses at the gene ends were 1 base for V and 0 bases for J; bases not matched to a gene: 9. Germline V gene sequence: CDR1 SGHTA, CDR2 FQGNSA. CDR3 sequence: CASSLVLGQGKANYGYTF. In nucleotides, the CDR3 is TGTGCCAGCAGCTTAGTTCTGGGACAGGGTAAAGCTAACTATGGCTACACCTTC.

V usage is TRBV18 and J usage is TRBJ2-1, with a tentative D call TRBD2 (6 bases). Trimming cost V 8 bases and J 0 bases, with 14 bases left between them. The CDR3 runs to 15 residues. Germline CDR1 KGHSH, CDR2 LQKENI. DNA for the CDR3: TGTGCCAGCGCAGCGGGTTTCAGCTCCTACAATGAGCAGTTCTTC. Its translation: CASAAGFSSYNEQFF.